Sequencing of this TCR beta chain was carried out in a study of blood T cell repertoires in COVID-19. Whole-study context: COVID-19 samples from acute and convalescent phases originated in the United States, Italy and Spain.

Recruitment covered about two dozen US areas and drew participants whose ages spanned about 18 to 90 years. All recovered Cohort 3 donors got two negative PCRs, got clearance, or saw symptom resolution. Authors' data handling: Quantification of nucleated cells was approximated via reference gene primer amplification. Generated by immunoSEQ multiplex PCR, the TCRdb table keeps only in-frame clones and is missing some. Clonal size and the V and J genes are those of that table, whereas D and trimming came from the DNA. Here the sample spans about 200,000 clones, roughly four fifths being singletons. Germline V gene data show CDR1 as SGHTA and CDR2 as FQGTGA. The CDR3 covers 15 residues. The V end was cut by 4 bases, the J end by 0 bases, with 9 bases between.

This sequence originates from a man aged 35 to 55 who had recovered from COVID-19. V is TRBV7-3 and J is TRBJ2-2; weak D call: TRBD1 (6 bases). The source material was PBMCs or T cells enriched from blood (not recorded which). The CDR3 nucleotides are TGTGCCAGCAGCTCCTCAGGGGCGAACACCGGGGAGCTGTTTTTT. It yields the protein CASSSSGANTGELFF.